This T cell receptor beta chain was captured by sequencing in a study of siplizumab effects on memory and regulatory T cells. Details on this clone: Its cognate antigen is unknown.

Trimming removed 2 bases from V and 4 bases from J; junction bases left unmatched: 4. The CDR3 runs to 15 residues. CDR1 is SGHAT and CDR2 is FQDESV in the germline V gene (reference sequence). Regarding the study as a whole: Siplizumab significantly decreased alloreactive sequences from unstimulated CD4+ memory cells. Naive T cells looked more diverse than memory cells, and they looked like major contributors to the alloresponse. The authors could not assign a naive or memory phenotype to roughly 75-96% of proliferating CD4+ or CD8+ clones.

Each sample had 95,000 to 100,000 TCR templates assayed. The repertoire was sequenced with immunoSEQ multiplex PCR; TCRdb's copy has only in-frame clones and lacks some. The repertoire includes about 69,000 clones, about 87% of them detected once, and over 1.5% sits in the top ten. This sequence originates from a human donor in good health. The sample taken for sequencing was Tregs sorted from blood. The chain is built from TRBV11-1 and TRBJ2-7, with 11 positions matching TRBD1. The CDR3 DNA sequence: TGTGCCAGCAGCTTAACCGGGACAGGGGGTTACGAGCAGTACTTC. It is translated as CASSLTGTGGYEQYF.